Listed below are T cell receptor beta chains from one sample, sequenced in a study of T cell repertoires in cytomegalovirus infection. TCRdb re-derived calls from the reads in MiXCR, one entry per CDR3 protein. The data contain about 240,000 distinct CDR3 sequences, 9% to 15% of them singletons. Material for sequencing was PBMCs. These receptors all stem from a human donor in good health (CMV status not recorded). Some clones in this sample may be carry-over from other donors' samples. Each CDR3 is given with its conserved first and last residue. Not every row has a clone size; where given, it reads once, few, many or a size class.

>TRBJ1-6|TRBV27|many
CASSLEPGPGSPLHF
>TRBJ2-5|TRBV7-2|many
CASSRWGQEQETQYF
>TRBJ2-5|TRBV5-6|-
CASSPTGGSETQYF
>TRBJ2-4|TRBV28|many
CASSPQSGLRDIQYF
>TRBJ1-2|TRBV4-3|few
CASSQYMTGALYGYTF
>TRBJ2-3|TRBV28|-
CASSLLGTEFTDTQYF
>TRBJ2-2|TRBV10-3|many
CAIMGRGFGELFF
>TRBJ1-2|TRBV7-2|many
CASSSKAGTGDNYGYTF
>TRBJ2-3|TRBV7-2|many
CASHNSGRASDTQYF
>TRBJ2-1|TRBV28|many
CAGSGSSYNEQFF
>TRBJ1-5|TRBV28|few
CAGQGGIRGNQPQHF
>TRBJ1-2|TRBV5-1|many
CASSFYGTGYGYTF
>TRBJ1-1|TRBV11-2|many
CASSLEQDTEAFF
>TRBJ1-2|TRBV28|many
CASSPGGSPYGYTF
>TRBJ1-2|TRBV18|-
CASSPSPPSNYGYTF
>TRBJ2-2|TRBV7-3|many
CASETGRGTGELFF
>TRBJ2-7|TRBV29-1|-
CSVRLAGDEQYF
>TRBJ2-7|TRBV6-5|few
CASRRGLDEQYF
>TRBJ2-1|TRBV6-2/TRBV6-3|many
CASSYSHEGSEQFF
>TRBJ2-7|TRBV20-1|few
CSARGGAGIYEQYF
>TRBJ1-2|TRBV7-2|many
CASSLIQGSHGYTF
>TRBJ1-1|TRBV18|-
CASSPPAGPMNTEAFF
>TRBJ1-2|TRBV19|many
CASSMSVGGYTF
>TRBJ2-3|TRBV19|few
CASSFTSGSEGADTQYF
>TRBJ2-6|TRBV28|-
CASSFLLAERPGANVLTF
>TRBJ2-1|TRBV7-2|many
CASSQGLILYNEQFF
>TRBJ1-1|TRBV10-3|few
CASSWDLNTEAFF
>TRBJ2-2|TRBV5-4|many
CASSLNRGRWDTGELFF
>TRBJ1-1|TRBV3-1|few
CASSSQDRATEAFF
>TRBJ1-6|TRBV7-2|many
CASSLTGQPNNSPLHF
>TRBJ1-2|TRBV7-2|many
CASSPTAELREYGYTF
>TRBJ1-5|TRBV5-6|few
CASSGSDRDSNQPQHF
>TRBJ1-5|TRBV5-1|few
CASSPGTGHYQPQHF
>TRBJ1-2|TRBV4-3|-
CASSQDLAVRGGYTF
>TRBJ1-1|TRBV6-6|many
CASSYPSAEAFF
>TRBJ2-5|TRBV7-2|many
CASSLDGQGESETQYF
>TRBJ2-3|TRBV7-2|many
CASSSAPGTRLTDTQYF